These 19 T cell receptor beta chains were all obtained from the same sample, sequenced in a study of vaccination and CD4 T cells after COVID-19. An Oncomine TCR Beta short-read assay was used to sequence the DNA from cultured CD4+ T cells. TCRdb analysed the PCR reads with MiXCR anew, one entry per CDR3 protein. The table includes approximately 15,000 distinct CDR3 sequences, about 50% detected once. These receptors' targets are unknown. Sample treatment: approximately 10-day PBMC culture with coronavirus spike peptide pools or control peptides (ViraFEST assay). Sequencing was done on a sample of CD4+ T cells from blood, cultured in vitro. The receptors shown here come from a human donor who had recovered from COVID-19.

The rearrangement uses TRBV20-1 and TRBJ1-1, with D possibly TRBD1 on 5 matching bases. Looked up from germline, CDR1 is DFQATT and CDR2 is SNEGSKA (reference sequence). Trimming pared 5 bases from V and 0 bases from J, leaving 13 bases between. This CDR3 has 14 amino acids. CDR3 sequence: CSAVGDSMNTEAFF. CDR3 sequence (DNA): TGCAGTGCTGTGGGCGACAGCATGAACACTGAAGCTTTCTTT.

V is TRBV20-1 and J is TRBJ2-3, with D perhaps matching TRBD2 (5 bases). Trimming cost V 3 bases and J 1 base, with 5 bases left between them. This CDR3 has 12 amino acids. The germline V gene encodes CDR1 DFQATT and CDR2 SNEGSKA (reference sequence). The CDR3 coding sequence is TGCAGTGCTAGCGGGGGCACAGATACGCAGTATTTT. It yields the protein CSASGGTDTQYF.

J is TRBJ2-5 and V is TRBV14; TRBD1 matches at 8 bases. Trimming took 5 bases from V and 5 from J; bases not matched to a gene: 7. The CDR3 is 14 amino acids. Germline CDR1 SGHDN, CDR2 FVKESK. The CDR3, as DNA: TGTGCCAGCAGCATCGGACAGGGTTTTGAGACCCAGTACTTC. As protein: CASSIGQGFETQYF.

This clonotype has a handful of counts. The V gene is TRBV6-1, the J gene TRBJ2-2; D remains ambiguous. This CDR3 contains 13 residues. Trimming took 6 bases from V and 5 from J, leaving 10 bases between them. Germline V CDR1 and CDR2: MNHNS, SASEGT. CDR3 nucleotide sequence: TGTGCCAGCAGCAACCCCGGGACCGGGGAGCTGTTTTTT. Translated: CASSNPGTGELFF.

This clonotype was picked up a small number of times. The genes are TRBV11-3 and TRBJ2-3; D is possibly TRBD2 (6 bases). CDR1 SGHNT and CDR2 YENEEA come from the germline V gene. The V gene lost 8 bases and the J gene lost 4 bases, with 19 bases spanning the gap. The CDR3 extends over 15 amino acids. The CDR3 DNA follows: TGTGCCAGCGGACTCCCCGGGAGTATGTCAGATACGCAGTATTTT. Its translation: CASGLPGSMSDTQYF.

This rearrangement joins TRBV7-9 to TRBJ2-7, with 9 bases identical to TRBD1. The ends lost 1 base at V and 3 bases at J; junction bases unmatched: 16. Germline values: CDR1 SEHNR, CDR2 FQNEAQ (reference sequence). The CDR3 consists of 19 residues. CDR3 bases: TGTGCCAGCAGCTTAGGCCCCCAAACCGGGACAGGGACCGACTACGAGCAGTACTTC. It encodes CASSLGPQTGTGTDYEQYF. The full variable domain, rest sourced from reference TRBV7-9 and TRBJ2-7, is DTGVSQNPRHKITKRGQNVTFRCDPISEHNRLYWYRQTLGQGPEFLTYFQNEAQLEKSRLLSDRFSAERPKGSFSTLEIQRTEQGDSAMYLCASSLGPQTGTGTDYEQYFGPGTRLTVT.

The chain uses TRBV6-5 and TRBJ2-6, with unresolved D. The germline gives CDR1 MNHEY, CDR2 SVGAGI. This CDR3 has 13 residues. V lost 8 bases, J lost 1 base, and 6 bases lay in between. This CDR3 is CASRFSGANVLTF. As DNA, the CDR3 is TGTGCCAGCCGTTTTTCTGGGGCCAACGTCCTGACTTTC.

The chain uses TRBV20-1 and TRBJ2-1; 7 nucleotides line up with TRBD2. V shed 6 bases and J 5 bases; nucleotides not matched to a gene: 10. The CDR3 is made up of 14 amino acids. Looked up from germline, CDR1 is DFQATT and CDR2 is SNEGSKA (reference sequence). CDR3 sequence reads: CSAISGTNNNEQFF. In DNA, the CDR3 is TGCAGTGCCATCTCCGGGACTAACAACAATGAGCAGTTCTTC.

The chain has TRBV27 and TRBJ1-5, with D perhaps TRBD1 (5 bases). Germline V gene lookup returns CDR1 MNHEY and CDR2 SMNVEV (reference sequence). V lost 5 bases and J 5 bases, leaving 16 bases between the germline ends. This CDR3 spans 15 amino acids. As DNA, the CDR3 is TGTGCCAGCAGTCCGCGTTGGGGGGGTTATCAGCCCCAGCATTTT. Translating it yields CASSPRWGGYQPQHF.

The chain carries TRBV7-2 and TRBJ1-2, with 8 bases aligning to TRBD1. CDR1 and CDR2 (germline): SGHTA, FQGNSA. V lost 5 bases to trimming and J lost 6 bases; unmatched junction nucleotides: 17. There are 17 residues in the CDR3. CDR3 sequence: CASSIGLGDRGINGYTF. For the CDR3, the DNA is TGTGCCAGCAGCATCGGGCTCGGCGACAGGGGAATTAATGGCTACACCTTC. The whole variable domain, filled in from reference TRBV7-2 and TRBJ1-2, reads GAGVSQSPSNKVTEKGKDVELRCDPISGHTALYWYRQSLGQGLEFLIYFQGNSAPDKSGLPSDRFSAERTGGSVSTLTIQRTQQEDSAVYLCASSIGLGDRGINGYTFGSGTRLTVV.

The chain combines TRBV7-9 with TRBJ1-6; the D is unclear. CDR1 and CDR2 (germline): SEHNR, FQNEAQ (reference sequence). This CDR3 comprises 14 residues. The V and J ends lost 2 bases and 10 bases respectively, with 12 bases between them. The CDR3 here is CASSLRGGYSPLHF. The CDR3 DNA follows: TGTGCCAGCAGCTTACGGGGAGGGTACTCACCCCTCCACTTT.

This clonotype ranks as large. At one end the junction does not follow the germline gene, possibly because of a read error. The chain joins TRBV7-7 to TRBJ2-5; 8 bases fit TRBD2. The CDR3 sequence is 14 residues long. Per germline, CDR1 SSHAT and CDR2 FNYEAQ (reference sequence). As DNA, the CDR3 is TGTGCTAGCAGCTTTGCCGGGGGGGCCGGGACCCAGTACTTC. It is translated as CASSFAGGAGTQYF. The full variable domain, in which reference TRBV7-7 and TRBJ2-5 provide the parts outside the CDR3, is GAGVSQSPRYKVTKRGQDVTLRCDPISSHATLYWYQQALGQGPEFLTYFNYEAQPDKSGLPSDRFSAERPEGSISTLTIQRTEQRDSAMYRCASSFAGGAGTQYFGPGTRLLVL.

The chain joins TRBV18 to TRBJ1-1; D is unresolved. Trimming removed 2 bases at V and 1 base at J, with 8 bases between. The CDR3 runs to 14 residues. Germline CDR1 is KGHSH and CDR2 is LQKENI. CDR3 sequence reads: CASSPGGRNTEAFF. The CDR3 coding sequence is TGTGCCAGCTCACCAGGTGGGAGGAACACTGAAGCTTTCTTT.

The gene calls are TRBV6-1 and TRBJ2-3; D may match TRBD1 or TRBD2 (7 bases each). V was shortened by 5 bases and J by 3 bases, with 15 bases between the two germline ends. CDR1 is MNHNS and CDR2 is SASEGT in the germline V gene. The CDR3 runs to 15 residues. CDR3 region: CASSQGGLGTDTQYF. DNA for the CDR3: TGTGCCAGCAGTCAGGGGGGGCTCGGAACAGATACGCAGTATTTT.

The J gene is TRBJ2-5, the V gene TRBV5-1; 7 bases line up with TRBD1. V dropped 2 bases and J dropped 6; count of bases not matched to a gene: 10. Germline values: CDR1 SGHRS, CDR2 YFSETQ. The CDR3 runs 15 residues. In DNA form, the CDR3 reads TGCGCCAGCAGCTTTGACAGGGCGACTGGACAGACCCAGTACTTC. Protein: CASSFDRATGQTQYF.

V gene TRBV4-1 combines with J gene TRBJ1-1; D ambiguous. This CDR3 contains 17 residues. The germline V gene encodes CDR1 MGHRA and CDR2 YSYEKL. Between the trimmed V and J ends, which lost 4 bases and 6 bases, there was a span of 24 bases. This chain's CDR3 is CASSRWSPGGGMAEAFF. In DNA form, the CDR3 reads TGCGCCAGCAGCCGGTGGAGCCCCGGAGGAGGGATGGCTGAAGCTTTCTTT.

This clonotype came up a few times. The chain is built from TRBV7-2 and TRBJ1-6; D gene uncertain. The CDR3 consists of 13 residues. Trimming took 4 bases from V and 11 from J, leaving 12 bases between them. The germline V gene encodes CDR1 SGHTA and CDR2 FQGNSA. The CDR3 reads CASSSRQETPLHF. CDR3 bases: TGTGCCAGCAGCTCACGGCAGGAGACACCCCTCCACTTT. The full variable domain, rest sourced from reference TRBV7-2 and TRBJ1-6, is GAGVSQSPSNKVTEKGKDVELRCDPISGHTALYWYRQSLGQGLEFLIYFQGNSAPDKSGLPSDRFSAERTGGSVSTLTIQRTQQEDSAVYLCASSSRQETPLHFGNGTRLTVT.

The J gene is TRBJ2-2, the V gene TRBV27; either TRBD1 or TRBD2 may supply D (6 bases each). V dropped 6 bases and J dropped 5 bases, with 22 bases sitting between them. The CDR3 contains 17 residues. CDR1 is MNHEY and CDR2 is SMNVEV in the germline V gene (reference sequence). CDR3 sequence: CASRVSWRGVRTGELFF. In nucleotides, the CDR3 is TGTGCCAGCAGAGTCTCTTGGAGGGGGGTTAGGACCGGGGAGCTGTTTTTT.

The J gene is TRBJ1-5, the V gene TRBV19, with D possibly being TRBD1 (6 bases). Trimming pared 5 bases from V and 1 base from J, leaving 12 bases between. CDR1 is LNHDA, CDR2 SQIVND, per germline (reference sequence). This CDR3 contains 15 residues. CDR3 sequence (DNA): TGTGCCAGTAGTGACCTCGGACAGAGCAATCAGCCCCAGCATTTT. Its protein is CASSDLGQSNQPQHF. Variable domain in full (rest from reference TRBV19 and TRBJ1-5): DGGITQSPKYLFRKEGQNVTLSCEQNLNHDAMYWYRQDPGQGLRLIYYSQIVNDFQKGDIAEGYSVSREKKESFPLTVTSAQKNPTAFYLCASSDLGQSNQPQHFGDGTRLSIL.